The clone carrying this T cell receptor beta chain was observed many times. This record belongs to a study of T cells in Graves' hyperthyroidism and ophthalmopathy. The CDR3 is 13 residues long. The germline gives CDR1 DFQATT, CDR2 SNEGSKA (reference sequence). Trimming stripped 0 bases from V and 9 bases from J, with 12 bases between. Ophthalmopathy in the patients scored at least 3 on Clinical Activity Score and at least 4 on NOSPECS grade, lasting under 3 months. Template material for amplifying TCR beta CDR3 regions consisted of RNA transcripts. First-round RT-PCR targeting the TCR CDR3 was performed with the HTBI primer set. TCRdb passed the multiplex PCR reads through MiXCR, listing each CDR3 protein once. The table includes about 350,000 distinct CDR3 sequences, 15% to 20% detected once.

Sequences were obtained from blood. J is TRBJ2-1 and V is TRBV20-1; D is perhaps TRBD2 (6 bases). This TCR derives from a woman aged 40 to 50 with Graves' ophthalmopathy. The chain's CDR3 is CSARDDSEGEQFF. The DNA of the CDR3 is TGCAGTGCTAGAGATGATTCGGAGGGTGAGCAGTTCTTC.